These 24 T cell receptor beta chains share one sample of origin, sequenced in a study of HIV-infected patients and healthy controls. One entry per CDR3 protein, called by TCRdb with MiXCR from the 5' RACE reads. The sample holds roughly 68,000 distinct CDR3 sequences, roughly 19% seen once. Specimen: CD4+ T cells from blood. The receptor source for this set is a human donor in good health.

CDR3 amino acids: CAWSHRGSDTQYF. The DNA for the CDR3 is TGTGCCTGGAGTCACAGGGGTTCCGATACGCAGTATTTT. The chain carries TRBV30 and TRBJ2-3; 7 nucleotides agree with TRBD1. Per the germline V gene, CDR1 is GTSNPN and CDR2 is SVGIG (reference sequence). The CDR3 contains 13 residues. V lost 2 bases and J lost 6; bases outside the gene matches: 5.

Only a few counts were recorded for this clonotype. V and J are TRBV6-5 and TRBJ2-5; D could derive from TRBD1 or TRBD2 (6 bases each). Germline V gene lookup returns CDR1 MNHEY and CDR2 SVGAGI. Trimming left V 10 bases short and J 4 bases short, with 16 bases between. The CDR3 has 13 amino acids. CDR3 DNA sequence: TGTGCCACTCGAGTCGGGGGCTCAGAGACCCAGTACTTC. This codes for CATRVGGSETQYF.

This clonotype was picked up a small number of times. This rearrangement joins TRBV12-3 or TRBV12-4 to TRBJ1-5; D may be TRBD1 (5 bases). The CDR3 covers 15 residues. With 2 bases removed from V and 1 base from J, the gap between germline ends came to 9 bases. DNA of the CDR3: TGTGCCAGCAGTTTATTTCAGGGAAGCAATCAGCCCCAGCATTTT. Translation: CASSLFQGSNQPQHF.

This sequence joins TRBV7-2 and TRBJ2-3, with a tentative D call TRBD2 (5 bases). Trimming pared 5 bases from V and 4 bases from J, leaving 16 bases between. Germline V lookup: CDR1 SGHTA, CDR2 FQGNSA. This CDR3 contains 15 residues. The CDR3 sequence is CASSPRGFVSDTQYF. The CDR3 DNA follows: TGTGCCAGCAGCCCCCGGGGTTTTGTCTCAGATACGCAGTATTTT.

In its sample, this clonotype was seen many times. The chain combines TRBV6-5 with TRBJ2-7; the D is unclear. Germline V gene data show CDR1 as MNHEY and CDR2 as SVGAGI. The CDR3 spans 11 residues. Trimming removed 5 bases from V and 6 bases from J, with 8 bases in between. This chain's CDR3 is CASSQVGEQYF. CDR3 nucleotide sequence: TGTGCCAGCAGTCAAGTCGGCGAGCAGTACTTC.

The chain is built from TRBV28 and TRBJ2-5; 13 bases agree with TRBD2. CDR3 length: 16 amino acids. CDR1 and CDR2 (germline): MDHEN, SYDVKM. V lost 6 bases and J lost 5; bases outside the gene matches: 9. The CDR3 nucleotides read TGTGCCAGCAGACACCTCGGACTAGCGGGAGTTGAGACCCAGTACTTC. As protein: CASRHLGLAGVETQYF.

In its sample, this clonotype was seen a few times. The J gene is TRBJ2-7, the V gene TRBV18; the D is unclear. Germline V lookup: CDR1 KGHSH, CDR2 LQKENI. The CDR3 covers 13 residues. V was pared by 3 bases and J by 3 bases, with 9 bases between. The CDR3 DNA reads TGTGCCAGCTCACCGGCTAGTGACTACGAGCAGTACTTC. Encoded protein: CASSPASDYEQYF.

The chain links TRBV6-6 to TRBJ1-2; maybe TRBD1 (5 bases). Looked up from germline, CDR1 is MNHNY and CDR2 is SVGAGI (reference sequence). V shed 4 bases and J shed 4 bases, with 13 bases lying between them. The CDR3 consists of 14 residues. The CDR3 nucleotides are TGTGCCAGCAGTTCGTCCGGGACCATCTATGGCTACACCTTC. This translates into CASSSSGTIYGYTF.

This clonotype was seen at least ten times. The CDR3: CASNSMVFGRRAKNIQYF. The CDR3 nucleotides read TGTGCCAGCAACTCTATGGTCTTTGGCCGCAGAGCCAAAAACATTCAGTACTTC. The rearrangement joins TRBV2 to TRBJ2-4; D ambiguous. The CDR3 consists of 18 residues. Germline CDR1 SNHLY, CDR2 FYNNEI. Trimming pared 7 bases from V and 0 bases from J, leaving 22 bases between. The full variable domain, in which reference TRBV2 and TRBJ2-4 provide the parts outside the CDR3, is EPEVTQTPSHQVTQMGQEVILRCVPISNHLYFYWYRQILGQKVEFLVSFYNNEISEKSEIFDDQFSVERPDGSNFTLKIRSTKLEDSAMYFCASNSMVFGRRAKNIQYFGAGTRLSVL.

In its sample, this clonotype was seen many times. The chain is built from TRBV24-1 and TRBJ2-4; D unclear. This CDR3 has 15 residues. Trimming cost V 5 bases and J 1 base, with 11 bases left between them. The germline V gene has CDR1 KGHDR and CDR2 SFDVKD. Here the CDR3 DNA reads TGTGCCACCAGTGTTTGGGATGGGGCCAAAAACATTCAGTACTTC. The encoded protein is CATSVWDGAKNIQYF.

The V call is TRBV7-9, the J call TRBJ2-2, with 8 bases aligning to TRBD2. Germline V gives CDR1 SEHNR, CDR2 FQNEAQ (reference sequence). The CDR3 is 17 residues long. Germline trimming cut 1 base from V and 5 bases from J; bases unmatched to any gene: 9. The CDR3 reads CASSLGPGLVATGELFF. As DNA, the CDR3 is TGTGCCAGCAGCTTAGGACCGGGACTAGTCGCGACCGGGGAGCTGTTTTTT.

This clonotype was picked up many times. The rearrangement joins TRBV3-1 to TRBJ2-7; 7 nucleotides agree with TRBD2. The trim removed 6 bases at V and 6 bases at J, leaving 8 bases unmatched. The germline CDR1 and CDR2 sequences are LGHDT and YNNKEL (reference sequence). The CDR3 is 13 residues long. In DNA, the CDR3 is TGTGCCAGCAGTCGGGTGCGGGGGAGCGAGCAGTACTTC. It yields the protein CASSRVRGSEQYF.

In this sample, this clonotype turned up many times. The gene calls are TRBV12-3 or TRBV12-4 and TRBJ1-5, with a possible D match to TRBD1 (5 bases). Trimming took 8 bases from V and 4 from J, leaving 18 bases between them. This CDR3 is built from 15 residues. CDR3 DNA sequence: TGTGCCAGCGGGCTATTAGGGGCACTGAATCAGCCCCAGCATTTT. Translating it yields CASGLLGALNQPQHF.

This clonotype was seen a few times. The chain links TRBV20-1 to TRBJ2-3; D tentatively reads TRBD1 or TRBD2 (5 bases each). Trimming stripped 3 bases from V and 4 bases from J, with 11 bases between. Germline V gene lookup returns CDR1 DFQATT and CDR2 SNEGSKA (reference sequence). CDR3 length: 13 amino acids. CDR3 loop: CSASGGSPDTQYF. In DNA form, the CDR3 reads TGCAGTGCTAGTGGGGGATCCCCAGATACGCAGTATTTT.

The chain joins TRBV24-1 to TRBJ2-2, with 7 bases aligning to TRBD1. CDR3 length equals 17 residues. Germline V gene data show CDR1 as KGHDR and CDR2 as SFDVKD. V gave up 4 bases and J gave up 0 bases; unmatched junction bases: 7. The CDR3 here is CATSDFGQASNTGELFF. The CDR3 DNA is TGTGCCACCAGTGACTTCGGACAGGCCTCGAACACCGGGGAGCTGTTTTTT.

The chain has TRBV2 and TRBJ2-2, with 8 positions matching TRBD2. CDR1 is SNHLY and CDR2 is FYNNEI in the germline V gene. CDR3 length: 14 amino acids. Trimming removed 6 bases from V and 5 bases from J; junction bases left unmatched: 5. The CDR3 loop reads CASRGLVRTGELFF. The CDR3 DNA reads as TGTGCCAGCAGGGGACTAGTGAGGACCGGGGAGCTGTTTTTT.

The sample holds many counts of this clonotype. The chain uses TRBV7-2 and TRBJ1-2; 9 bases align to TRBD1. The CDR3 is made up of 14 amino acids. Germline values: CDR1 SGHTA, CDR2 FQGNSA. V gave up 3 bases and J gave up 5 bases; unmatched junction bases: 4. As DNA, the CDR3 is TGTGCCAGCAGCTTGGACAGGGGACAGTATGGCTACACCTTC. Translated: CASSLDRGQYGYTF.

The rearrangement uses TRBV5-1 and TRBJ1-6; D is uncertain. This CDR3 is built from 15 residues. The germline gives CDR1 SGHRS, CDR2 YFSETQ. Trimming removed 0 bases at V and 9 bases at J, with 13 bases between. The chain's CDR3 is CASSLEAGGSSPLHF. The DNA for the CDR3 is TGCGCCAGCAGCTTGGAGGCAGGAGGCAGTTCACCCCTCCACTTT.

The V call is TRBV5-6, the J call TRBJ1-1; no reliable D call. Germline V gene sequence: CDR1 SGHDT, CDR2 YYEEEE. This CDR3 is 14 amino acids long. Trimming took 4 bases from V and 5 from J, leaving 15 bases between them. Here the CDR3 DNA reads TGTGCCAGCAGCGAGTCACAGCGTCGAACTGAAGCTTTCTTT. It specifies CASSESQRRTEAFF.

There are many counts of this clonotype. The chain is built from TRBV3-1 and TRBJ2-7, with D perhaps TRBD1 or TRBD2 (6 bases each). With 1 base removed from V and 2 bases from J, the gap between germline ends came to 18 bases. The CDR3 has 17 residues. Looked up from germline, CDR1 is LGHDT and CDR2 is YNNKEL (reference sequence). The DNA of the CDR3 is TGTGCCAGCAGCCAAGGCTGGGGGCGGGACAAAACCTACGAGCAGTACTTC. Encoded protein: CASSQGWGRDKTYEQYF.

This clonotype was observed at least ten times. This sequence joins TRBV30 and TRBJ1-1; 8 bases are shared with TRBD1. Losses at the gene ends were 1 base for V and 11 bases for J; bases not matched to a gene: 6. CDR1 and CDR2 from the germline V gene are GTSNPN and SVGIG (reference sequence). The CDR3 extends over 12 amino acids. CDR3 in DNA: TGTGCCTGGAGTGGTCAGGGGGCGTCGGCTTTCTTT. This gives the protein CAWSGQGASAFF.

The gene calls are TRBV29-1 and TRBJ1-1; no clear D gene. This CDR3 has 11 residues. Trimming left V 4 bases short and J 4 bases short, with 7 bases between. Germline V gives CDR1 SQVTM, CDR2 ANQGSEA. The DNA for the CDR3 is TGCAGCGTTGTATGGTCCACTGAAGCTTTCTTT. Protein product: CSVVWSTEAFF. The entire variable domain, with the rest obtained from reference TRBV29-1 and TRBJ1-1, is as follows: SAVISQKPSRDICQRGTSLTIQCQVDSQVTMMFWYRQQPGQSLTLIATANQGSEATYESGFVIDKFPISRPNLTFSTLTVSNMSPEDSSIYLCSVVWSTEAFFGQGTRLTVV.

This clonotype was picked up many times. This chain joins TRBV11-2 and TRBJ2-7; 12 positions match TRBD1. CDR1 is SGHAT, CDR2 FQNNGV, per germline. Germline trimming cut 5 bases from V and 7 bases from J; bases unmatched to any gene: 12. The CDR3 length is 16 residues. Here the CDR3 DNA reads TGTGCCAGCAGCGAAGGGGCCGGGACAGGGGGCCAAGAGCAGTACTTC. Its protein product is CASSEGAGTGGQEQYF. The full variable domain, in which reference TRBV11-2 and TRBJ2-7 provide the parts outside the CDR3, is EAGVAQSPRYKIIEKRQSVAFWCNPISGHATLYWYQQILGQGPKLLIQFQNNGVVDDSQLPKDRFSAERLKGVDSTLKIQPAKLEDSAVYLCASSEGAGTGGQEQYFGPGTRLTVT.

The chain uses TRBV19 and TRBJ2-7; 7 bases are shared with TRBD1. Per germline, CDR1 LNHDA and CDR2 SQIVND (reference sequence). The CDR3 contains 15 residues. The trim removed 5 bases at V and 7 bases at J, leaving 14 bases unmatched. The CDR3 region has the DNA TGTGCCAGTAGTGAACCCCGACAGGGTCGAGATGAGCAGTACTTC. Residues: CASSEPRQGRDEQYF.